This T cell receptor beta chain comes out of a study of STAT5B mutations in CD4+ large granular lymphocyte leukemia (dated by TCRdb to 2021 to 2024). The study in broad terms: Among the healthy controls, the CDR3 'QG' motif was associated with a particular HLA allele. The TCRbeta repertoires of CD4+ T-cell large granular lymphocyte leukemia patients were compared with the TCRbeta repertoires of healthy blood donors. Flow cytometry on FACSCanto II or FACSVerse confirmed that purified fractions exceeded 95% purity among lymphocytes. Beyond this particular receptor, the publication reports: Greater clonality appeared to be present in CD4-sorted patient repertoires than in healthy CD4+ repertoires, and the difference was retained after the putative leukemic clones were removed. Enrichment of TRBV06-family usage was observed among the top patient clones (8/27) relative to healthy controls (2/35). Main leukemic clonotypes were private to each patient, although about 25% of the main leukemic clonotypes were found at low frequency in the non-leukemic repertoires of other patients. The data were not HLA-matched, and the higher clonality in CD4+ T-LGLL than in CD8+ T-LGLL could be due to the relatively small sample size.

From its cysteine to its phenylalanine, the CDR3 spans 15 amino acids. The only DNA kept is the CDR3, 45 bases in frame from the first base. CDR1 and CDR2 (MNHEY, SVGAGI) derive from the germline V gene. The junction shows trimming of 2 bases on V and 3 bases on J, and the gene matches do not reach 5 bases of it. Healthy controls were approximately 40 blood donors whose buffy coats came from the Finnish Red Cross blood service. All TCR-sequenced material derived from peripheral blood: patient blood samples and healthy donor buffy coats. Peripheral blood mononuclear cells were isolated by Ficoll-Hypaque gradient centrifugation. For the healthy controls, CD4+ cells were obtained from buffy coats by magnetic purification. The Gentra Puregene Cell and Tissue kit was used for genomic DNA extraction, and quantification was performed on a Qubit 2.0 fluorometer. The immunoSEQ assay at survey resolution was used to sequence TCRbeta rearrangements from genomic DNA. As for how the authors treated the data: In the TCR sequencing data, the lowest productive clonotype frequency that could be detected was 2.59 x 10-5. Analyses included only productive TCRbeta rearrangements, meaning complete and in-frame sequences. Simpson clonality, calculated in the immunoSEQ Analyzer version 3.0, was used as the measure of sample clonality. Based on frequency, clones were grouped as very rare, small, medium, large (1-20%) or hyperexpanded (>20%). OLGA 1.2.3 estimated generation probabilities, VDJtools produced V-gene circos plots, VDJdb was queried for specificities, and GLIPH identified CDR3 motifs. TCRdb's version of the immuneACCESS table is confined to in-frame rearrangements and falls short of the full clone set. An unresolved V gene accounts for under half of the shortfall where checked; the remainder is of unknown origin. That table supplies the V and J calls and clone size; D and trimming were determined from the DNA. This sample holds 30,000 to 40,000 clones; about 81% were observed only once. The ten largest clones represent 0.45% to 0.6% of the sample.

This clone was detected once. Its antigen is still unknown. Base qualities are not at hand, and no much larger clone is one base apart. The V and J segments used are TRBV6-5 and TRBJ2-7; TRBD2 aligns with 9 central bases. The clonotype was recovered from a human donor in good health. The source material was CD4+ T cells from blood buffy coats. The sequenced DNA: TGTGCCAGCAGTTACGGGGCTAGCGGGAACTACGAGCAGTACTTC. Translated, this is CASSYGASGNYEQYF.